The rows below give T cell receptor beta chains drawn from one sample of a study of blood T cells in healthy people across ages. TCRdb reprocessed the 5' RACE reads via MiXCR and lists one record per CDR3 protein. The sample lists over 600,000 distinct CDR3 sequences; approximately 40% were seen once. The sample comprised blood. All receptors come from a man at least 80 years old in good health. The CDR3 runs from the conserved cysteine through the conserved F or W. The D gene is left open where the match is weak. Clone sizes are given selectively: once, few, many, or a class where the clone is expanded.

v_call	clone_size	j_call	cdr3_length	d_call	cdr3_aa	cdr3_nt
TRBV12-3/TRBV12-4	few	TRBJ2-2	15	TRBD2	CASSFSGRATGELFF	TGTGCCAGCAGTTTTAGCGGGAGGGCCACCGGGGAGCTGTTTTTT
TRBV24-1	.	TRBJ2-1	16	TRBD2	CATSDRSGSSYNEQFF	TGTGCCACCAGTGACCGTAGCGGGAGCTCCTACAATGAGCAGTTCTTC
TRBV20-1	.	TRBJ2-7	11	.	CSAAPGNEQYF	TGCAGTGCCGCGCCAGGGAATGAGCAGTACTTC
TRBV2	few	TRBJ2-7	11	.	CAKGLLYEQYF	TGTGCCAAGGGACTTCTCTACGAGCAGTACTTC
TRBV9	few	TRBJ2-3	16	TRBD2	CASQAGGGGAADTQYF	TGTGCCAGCCAGGCAGGTGGCGGGGGGGCGGCAGATACGCAGTATTTT
TRBV6-1	.	TRBJ2-1	13	.	CASSGQTYNEQFF	TGTGCCAGCAGCGGTCAGACCTACAATGAGCAGTTCTTC
TRBV6-2/TRBV6-3	.	TRBJ2-1	12	TRBD2	CASFGGSGEQFF	TGTGCCAGCTTCGGGGGGTCGGGTGAGCAGTTCTTC
TRBV9	.	TRBJ1-2	14	TRBD1	CASTLTGGTHGYTF	TGTGCCAGCACCCTGACAGGGGGCACCCATGGCTACACCTTC
TRBV7-2	many	TRBJ2-5	13	.	CASSLGPKETQYF	TGTGCCAGCAGCTTAGGCCCTAAAGAGACCCAGTACTTC
TRBV7-2	.	TRBJ2-1	13	.	CASSLQRISRGFF	TGTGCCAGCAGCTTACAGAGGATCAGTCGGGGGTTCTTC
TRBV6-2/TRBV6-3	.	TRBJ2-6	17	.	CASSYQGRSPGANVLTF	TGTGCCAGCAGTTACCAGGGTAGGAGCCCTGGGGCCAACGTCCTGACTTTC
TRBV20-1	.	TRBJ2-7	13	TRBD2	CSAGTSGLYEQYF	TGCAGTGCTGGCACTAGCGGGCTCTACGAGCAGTACTTC
TRBV4-1	few	TRBJ1-5	15	.	CASSHIQGLNQPQHF	TGCGCCAGCAGCCATATACAGGGCCTAAATCAGCCCCAGCATTTT
TRBV20-1	.	TRBJ2-1	13	.	CSARGRENNEQFF	TGCAGTGCTAGGGGCAGGGAGAACAATGAGCAGTTCTTC
TRBV20-1	.	TRBJ1-1	13	.	CSALFRVNTEAFF	TGCAGTGCTCTCTTCAGGGTTAACACTGAAGCTTTCTTT
TRBV4-1	.	TRBJ1-2	18	TRBD1	CASSQDQGQGRANYGYTF	TGCGCCAGCAGCCAAGACCAGGGACAGGGTAGGGCTAACTATGGCTACACCTTC
TRBV6-2/TRBV6-3	.	TRBJ2-5	16	TRBD1	CASRPPETGKQETQYF	TGTGCCAGCAGGCCTCCAGAGACAGGGAAACAAGAGACCCAGTACTTC
TRBV20-1	.	TRBJ2-7	14	TRBD2	CSASTSGVAYEQYF	TGCAGTGCTTCGACTAGCGGGGTGGCCTACGAGCAGTACTTC
TRBV6-6	.	TRBJ2-3	15	.	CASSYSGGRADTQYF	TGTGCCAGCAGTTACTCTGGAGGGAGAGCAGATACGCAGTATTTT
TRBV4-2	few	TRBJ2-2	14	.	CASSQADRFGELFF	TGTGCCAGCAGCCAAGCCGACCGTTTCGGGGAGCTGTTTTTT
TRBV12-3/TRBV12-4	.	TRBJ2-5	16	TRBD2	CASSLGGLADQETQYF	TGTGCCAGCAGTTTAGGGGGACTAGCGGATCAAGAGACCCAGTACTTC
TRBV28	many	TRBJ2-3	15	.	CASSLAFGAADTQYF	.
TRBV6-5	many	TRBJ2-1	12	.	CATQGLYNEQFF	TGTGCCACTCAGGGACTTTACAATGAGCAGTTCTTC
TRBV7-2	few	TRBJ2-5	16	TRBD1	CASSKGVQGRRETQYF	TGTGCCAGCAGTAAAGGGGTACAGGGGCGCAGGGAGACCCAGTACTTC
TRBV3-1	.	TRBJ1-5	15	TRBD1	CASSQDGTASQRQHF	TGTGCCAGCAGCCAAGACGGGACAGCCTCCCAGCGCCAGCATTTT
TRBV29-1	few	TRBJ2-6	15	TRBD1	CSVDTGGSGANVLTF	TGCAGCGTTGATACAGGGGGCAGTGGGGCCAACGTCCTGACTTTC
TRBV24-1	few	TRBJ2-5	13	TRBD2	CATSGTSNNEQYF	TGTGCCACCAGTGGGACTAGCAACAATGAGCAGTACTTC
TRBV12-3/TRBV12-4	many	TRBJ1-6	15	TRBD1	CASSLGQGRNSPLHF	TGTGCCAGCAGCCTGGGACAGGGAAGGAATTCACCCCTCCACTTT
TRBV15	.	TRBJ2-6	16	TRBD1	CATGRTQGTGANVLTF	TGTGCCACCGGCAGAACACAGGGGACTGGGGCCAACGTCCTGACTTTC